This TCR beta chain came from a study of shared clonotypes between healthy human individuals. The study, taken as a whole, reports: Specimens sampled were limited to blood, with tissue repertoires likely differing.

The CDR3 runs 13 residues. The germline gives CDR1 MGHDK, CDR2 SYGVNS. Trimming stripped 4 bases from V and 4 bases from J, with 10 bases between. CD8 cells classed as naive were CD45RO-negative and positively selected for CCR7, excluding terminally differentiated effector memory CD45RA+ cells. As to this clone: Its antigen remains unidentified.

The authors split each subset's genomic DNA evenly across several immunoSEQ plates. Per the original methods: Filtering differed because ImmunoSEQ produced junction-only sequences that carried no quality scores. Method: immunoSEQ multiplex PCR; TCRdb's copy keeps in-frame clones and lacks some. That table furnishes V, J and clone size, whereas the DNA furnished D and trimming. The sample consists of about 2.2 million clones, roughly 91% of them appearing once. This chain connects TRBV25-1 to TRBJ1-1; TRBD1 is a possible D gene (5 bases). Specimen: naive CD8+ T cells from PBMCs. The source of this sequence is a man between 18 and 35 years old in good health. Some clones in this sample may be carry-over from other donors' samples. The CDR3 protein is CASSGSGTTEAFF. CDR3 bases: TGTGCCAGCAGTGGCTCAGGGACCACTGAAGCTTTCTTT. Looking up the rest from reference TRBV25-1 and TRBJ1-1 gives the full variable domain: EADIYQTPRYLVIGTGKKITLECSQTMGHDKMYWYQQDPGMELHLIHYSYGVNSTEKGDLSSESTVSRIRTEHFPLTLESARPSHTSQYLCASSGSGTTEAFFGQGTRLTVV.